This record looks at one T cell receptor (beta chain) sequence and its context. This likely stems from a read error, as it lies one base from a far larger clone. This entry belongs to a study of prognosis after radiotherapy for stage I lung cancer. Genomic DNA was the source, and TCR beta CDR3 was amplified from it by two-round multiplex PCR. Primers targeting each individual TRBV and TRBJ gene were applied in first-round PCR. MiXCR, applied by TCRdb to the multiplex PCR reads, yields one record per CDR3 protein. The table shows about 19,000 distinct CDR3 sequences, with roughly half occurring only once. The clonotype was recovered from a donor aged 50 or older with non-small cell lung cancer. The sample in question was PBMCs, obtained before or after stereotactic body radiation therapy (not recorded which).

CDR3 sequence: CASIPSPYNEQFF. In DNA form, the CDR3 reads TGTGCCAGCATTCCTAGCCCCTACAATGAGCAGTTCTTC. V gene TRBV6-4 combines with J gene TRBJ2-1; D possibly corresponds to TRBD2 (5 bases). CDR1 is MRHNA, CDR2 SNTAGT, per germline. This CDR3 has 13 amino acids. V dropped 7 bases and J dropped 2 bases, with 9 bases sitting between them.